This T cell receptor (beta chain) appears in the sequencing data of a study of T cell repertoires in cytomegalovirus infection. As for the study in general: TCR beta signatures that were public indicated CMV infection and matching HLA type.

TCRdb used MiXCR to reprocess the reads, holding one entry per CDR3 protein. The repertoire includes 230,000 or so distinct CDR3 sequences, 15% to 20% of them detected once, and roughly half sits in the top ten. The CDR3 covers 16 residues. Germline assignment: CDR1 SGHRS and CDR2 YFSETQ. The V and J ends lost 4 bases and 0 bases respectively, with 14 bases between them. Details on this clonotype: The antigen is not known.

Study-wide results and limits: Pooled public TCR beta family frequency picked out CMV carriers with the relevant HLA. HLA-C-restricted TCR beta clonotypes specific for CMV led the ex vivo response.

V gene TRBV5-1 combines with J gene TRBJ2-1, with D unclear. This TCR was recovered from a human donor in good health (CMV status not recorded). Some clones in this sample may be carry-over from other donors' samples. The sequenced sample was CD8+ T cells from PBMCs. In DNA form, the CDR3 reads TGCGCCAGCAGCCTCACTTCCGCTAGCTCCTACAATGAGCAGTTCTTC. Translation gives CASSLTSASSYNEQFF.